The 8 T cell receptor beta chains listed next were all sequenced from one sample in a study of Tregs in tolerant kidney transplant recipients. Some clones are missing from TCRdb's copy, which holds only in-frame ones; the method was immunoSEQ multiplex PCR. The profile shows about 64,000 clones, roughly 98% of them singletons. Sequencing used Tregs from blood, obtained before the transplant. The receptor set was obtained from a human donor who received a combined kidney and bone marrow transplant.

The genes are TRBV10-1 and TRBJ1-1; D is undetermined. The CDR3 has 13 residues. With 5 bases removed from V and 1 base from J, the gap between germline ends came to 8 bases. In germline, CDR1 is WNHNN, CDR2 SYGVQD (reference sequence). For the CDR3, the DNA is TGCGCCAGCAGTTCCGGGAGGAACACTGAAGCTTTCTTT. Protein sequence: CASSSGRNTEAFF.

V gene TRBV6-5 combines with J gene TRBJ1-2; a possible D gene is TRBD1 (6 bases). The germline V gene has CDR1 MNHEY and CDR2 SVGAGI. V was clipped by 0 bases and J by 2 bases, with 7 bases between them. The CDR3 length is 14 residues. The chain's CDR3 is CASSYSDRNYGYTF. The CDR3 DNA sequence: TGTGCCAGCAGTTACTCTGACAGGAACTATGGCTACACCTTC.

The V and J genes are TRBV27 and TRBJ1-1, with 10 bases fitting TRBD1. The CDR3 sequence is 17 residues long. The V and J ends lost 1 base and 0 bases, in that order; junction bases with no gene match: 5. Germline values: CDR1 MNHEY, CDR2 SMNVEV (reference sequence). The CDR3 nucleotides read TGTGCCAGCAGTTTATTGAGGACAGGGGGGATGAACACTGAAGCTTTCTTT. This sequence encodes CASSLLRTGGMNTEAFF.

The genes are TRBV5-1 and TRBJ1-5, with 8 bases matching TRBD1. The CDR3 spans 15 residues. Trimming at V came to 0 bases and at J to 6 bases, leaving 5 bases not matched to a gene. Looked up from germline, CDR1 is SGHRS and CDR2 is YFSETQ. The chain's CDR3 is CASSLGTGRTQPQHF. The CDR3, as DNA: TGCGCCAGCAGCTTGGGGACAGGGAGAACTCAGCCCCAGCATTTT.

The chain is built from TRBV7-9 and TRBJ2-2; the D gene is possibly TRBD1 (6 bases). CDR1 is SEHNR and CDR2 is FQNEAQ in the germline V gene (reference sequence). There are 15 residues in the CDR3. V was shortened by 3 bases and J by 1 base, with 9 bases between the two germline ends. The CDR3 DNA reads TGTGCCAGCAGCTTGGGGGCACTGAACACCGGGGAGCTGTTTTTT. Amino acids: CASSLGALNTGELFF.

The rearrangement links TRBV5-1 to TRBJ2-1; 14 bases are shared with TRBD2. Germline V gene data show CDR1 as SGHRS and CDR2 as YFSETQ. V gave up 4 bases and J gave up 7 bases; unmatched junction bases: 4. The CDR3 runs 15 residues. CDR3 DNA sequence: TGCGCCAGCAGCGCCGGGACTAGCGGGAGAAATGAGCAGTTCTTC. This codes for CASSAGTSGRNEQFF.

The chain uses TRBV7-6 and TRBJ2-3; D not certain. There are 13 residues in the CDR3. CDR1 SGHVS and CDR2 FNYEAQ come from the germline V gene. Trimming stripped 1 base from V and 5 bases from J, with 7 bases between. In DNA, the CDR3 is TGTGCCAGCAGCTTAGTAGCCGGAGATACGCAGTATTTT. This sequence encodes CASSLVAGDTQYF.

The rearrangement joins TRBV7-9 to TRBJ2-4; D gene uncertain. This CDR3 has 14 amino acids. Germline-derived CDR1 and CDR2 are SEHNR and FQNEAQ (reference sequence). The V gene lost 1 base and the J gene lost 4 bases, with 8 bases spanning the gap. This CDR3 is CASSLEGRKNIQYF. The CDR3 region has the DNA TGTGCCAGCAGCTTAGAAGGCAGGAAAAACATTCAGTACTTC.